The T cell receptor (beta chain) described here comes from a study of cytomegalovirus exposure and HLA in healthy donors (TCRdb year 2017). Context from the whole study: An earlier analysis of several hundred of the donors reported approximately 290 Gb of sequence data and 100 million to 130 million unique TCR beta sequences from 190 million or so T cells. Around 330 gigabases of sequencing data and around 80 million unique TCR sequences made up an early release that covered roughly 670 HLA-typed donors. The genetic ancestry cluster associated with self-reported Caucasian donors included roughly 84% of the roughly 400 genotyped donors. The study was designed to test whether signatures of past pathogen exposure could be identified by cataloging public T cell receptors. The study used immunosequencing to profile the T cell repertoires of 600 to 850 subjects and linked those repertoires to cytomegalovirus serostatus. In addition to the first cohort of around 670 subjects, a separate validation cohort of approximately 110 different subjects was used. To predict cytomegalovirus infection status, the study brought together high-throughput TCR immunosequencing, statistical association of individual TCRs with disease status, and machine learning. In a later analysis, previously published TCR beta repertoires from 670 or so donors were re-analyzed and high-resolution HLA genotyping was added so that TCR occurrence patterns could be studied. The later analysis used no new phenotypic data to find candidate immune exposures, relying instead on TCR beta sequences and their occurrence across donors. To decide whether each TCR beta V gene segment behaved as functional or pseudogenic, an earlier analysis of approximately 620 of the donors relied on high-throughput TCR beta sequencing. Donor age, sex, ethnicity and CMV serostatus were compiled together with the repertoire data. A later genetic analysis took genome-wide SNP genotypes for about three fifths of the roughly 700 donors and used that subset as a discovery cohort. Every discovery cohort repertoire had been produced on one sequencing platform. HLA typing covered class I and class II loci at four-digit resolution. Typing coverage varied by locus: about 620-630 donors for A, B, C, DRB1 and DQB1; roughly 510 for DQA1; about 590 for DPA1; around 490 for DPB1. Because of strong linkage in the cohort, roughly five DR-DQ haplotypes were treated as single units for association and clustering. Among 300 to 500 genotyped donors of the cohort, an average of approximately 240,000 unique TCR beta nucleotide sequences was sequenced per donor, of which roughly 17% were non-productive.

Receptors were amplified or captured by the immunoSEQ multiplex PCR assay. For the multiplex PCR, a mixture combining 60 forward primers for TCR Vbeta segments and 13 reverse primers for TCR Jbeta segments was used. Amplification of the CDR3 region of rearranged TCR beta genes was performed with a multiplex PCR assay on genomic DNA. Amplified TCR beta libraries were sequenced as 87-base-pair reads on the Illumina HiSeq System. The authors processed their data as follows. In a later analysis, some 80 million unique TCR beta chains were counted across the roughly 670 repertoires, and around 10 million of these chains were shared by at least two donors. Raw reads were error-corrected and collapsed into unique sequences with a nearest-neighbor algorithm that merged closely related sequences to remove PCR and sequencing errors. Alignment of CDR3 sequences to IMGT reference sequences was used to assign V, D and J gene segments. For a sequence to be retained, at least a six-nucleotide match to both a V gene segment and a J gene segment was required. Rearrangements were called productive when the CDR3 lacked stop codons and stayed in frame with V and J; all others were non-productive. CDR3 was defined according to IMGT convention as the region running from the second conserved V-encoded cysteine to the conserved J-encoded phenylalanine. Sequences without an unambiguous match to a single V gene segment were excluded from the earlier analysis of several hundred of the donors. In an earlier analysis of about 590 of the donors, a V segment was called functional when productive rearrangements were above 56.7%, and segregating when the standard deviation between donors exceeded 5%. To diagnose cytomegalovirus status from the catalog of TCR beta chain sequences, a statistical classification framework was built. In a later analysis, V and J genes were assigned by comparing TCR nucleotide sequences against IMGT/GENE-DB human TR gene sequences. Using the TCRdist pipeline, a later analysis assigned CDR3 sequences along with most-parsimonious VDJ recombination scenarios. In a later analysis, each TCR beta chain was defined by its CDR3 amino acid sequence together with its V-gene family, and reads without a unique V-gene family were excluded. In a later analysis, nearly 600 highly shared, low-generation-probability nucleotide sequences were removed to address suspected cross-contamination and a sequencing artifact. In a later analysis, a clonal expansion index for each public chain was calculated from normalized within-repertoire ranks of inferred template counts. In a later analysis, generation probabilities were computed using a VDJ recombination model fitted to out-of-frame rearrangements, and the results were checked against IGoR. In a later analysis, hypergeometric tests were used to score TCR-TCR, TCR-HLA and TCR-CMV co-occurrence, with a repertoire-size bias correction applied to TCR pairs. False discovery rates were estimated in a later analysis by permuting HLA or CMV assignments 20 times. In a later analysis, co-occurring TCRs were grouped using DBSCAN, and TCRdist sequence similarity was added for clustering within HLA-allele-positive subsets. For co-occurrence clustering, repertoires with fewer than 30,000 or more than 120,000 public chains were excluded, along with about five repertoires with anomalous nucleotide sharing. TCRdb limited this immuneACCESS table to in-frame rearrangements with V and J called. A share of clones is missing; checked studies link under half to unresolved V genes, and the rest is unexplained. V, J and clone size are those of that table, while D and trimming were read from the DNA. This sample is represented by 120,000 or so clones; 75% to 90% of them were singletons. The ten largest clones take up over 2% of the sample.

The cohort was made up of roughly 670 healthy bone marrow donors. At the time of sampling, every cohort member was nominally healthy, though immune exposures that went unrecorded were likely present. The donor was CMV seronegative and belonged to the group of over 350 seronegative cohort members. A peripheral blood sample was collected from each donor, and TCR beta sequencing was performed on peripheral blood mononuclear cells. Genomic DNA extraction from the blood cell samples was performed with the Qiagen DNeasy Blood Extraction Kit. CDR1 and CDR2 were assigned from the germline V gene as SGDLS and YYNGEE. Compared with germline, V lacks 3 bases and J lacks 6 bases; bases without a gene match: 8. From the cysteine through the phenylalanine, the CDR3 covers 14 amino acids. Only CDR3 DNA is held: 42 bases, read in frame from base 1. As regards this clone: What this receptor recognizes is not known. Base qualities are not recorded, but no much larger clone differs from it by a single base.

Broad study findings and their caveats: In a later analysis, the rate of TCR association differed among HLA loci, with DRB1 alleles having the most associated TCRs and HLA-C alleles having the fewest. Because some donors lacked HLA typing at each locus, the association tests relied only on the typed subset. The 87-base-pair reads could not distinguish some IMGT-functional V segments, including TRBV6-2 and TRBV6-3, so those segments were excluded. According to the authors, the approach could potentially be generalized to other disease states and immunological phenotypes. Compared with the roughly 700-donor mean, donors in an Asian-associated ancestry cluster had fewer N-insertions in productive TCRs, according to a later genetic analysis. For the cohort, immune exposure information was limited to CMV serostatus. When HLA alleles, especially DR and DQ, strongly co-occurred, attributing TCR associations to individual alleles was difficult. Because counts were too low, 15 to 20 rarely observed V segments, including chromosome 9 orphons, were excluded from the earlier analysis of 587 of the donors. In an earlier analysis of some 540 of the donors, most TCR beta V segments appeared in productive rearrangements about 90% or about 30% of the time, broadly matching IMGT annotations. The cohort was sequenced for TCR beta chains only, and without alpha or paired-chain data the features that could be detected were limited. Correlated functional status among segregating V segments might reflect linkage disequilibrium, but an unknown experimental factor could not be ruled out. A later analysis associated around 16,000 TCR beta sequences with specific HLA alleles at a false discovery rate of 0.05. A further reported finding was that TCR beta sequences accurately predicted the HLA-A and HLA-B alleles for most subjects in the first cohort. V-gene and J-gene trimming of TCR beta chains was associated with a missense DCLRE1C variant in a later genetic analysis, and the association was replicated in an independent cohort. Roughly uniform sequencing depth across donors was assumed in presence/absence analyses, although this assumption may not hold. In a later analysis, most CMV-associated TCR beta chains were found to appear HLA-restricted, with HLA associations seemingly driven largely by CMV exposure. The study gave a list of over 150 TCR beta chains associated with cytomegalovirus. A later analysis reported that several top co-occurrence clusters appeared linked to parvovirus B19, influenza, CMV and Epstein-Barr virus. A group of highly shared sequence variants was considered likely to be a technical artifact of the sequencing pipeline. The classifier was reported to diagnose cytomegalovirus status with high specificity and sensitivity in both the original cohort and the validation cohort. While some public TCRs were present in many individuals, most TCR sequences turned up only very rarely across donors. A few of the identified cytomegalovirus-associated TCR beta chains were confirmed in vitro to be specific for cytomegalovirus antigens. In a later analysis, HLA-associated TCR beta chains were found to be more clonally expanded and to have lower generation probabilities than equally common non-associated chains.

This receptor was taken from a man aged 25-45 years in good health and CMV-seronegative. Sequenced input: PBMCs. The V and J segments used are TRBV9 and TRBJ1-1; 7 bases in between match TRBD1. The nucleotides read TGTGCCAGCAGCGCCTCAGGGGGAATCGCTGAAGCTTTCTTT. This codes for CASSASGGIAEAFF.